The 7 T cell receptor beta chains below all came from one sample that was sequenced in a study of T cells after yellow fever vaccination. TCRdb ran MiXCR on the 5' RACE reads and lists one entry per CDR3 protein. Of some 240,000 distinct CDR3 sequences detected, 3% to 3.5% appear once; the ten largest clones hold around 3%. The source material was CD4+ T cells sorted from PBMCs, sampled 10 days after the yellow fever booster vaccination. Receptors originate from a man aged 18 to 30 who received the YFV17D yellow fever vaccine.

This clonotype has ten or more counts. For the CDR3, the DNA is TGTGCCAGCAGTTTAGACAGGGGAAAGTTCACCGGGGAGCTGTTTTTT. Amino acid sequence: CASSLDRGKFTGELFF. The rearrangement joins TRBV28 to TRBJ2-2; the match to TRBD1 covers 8 bases. V lost 2 bases to trimming and J lost 4 bases; unmatched junction nucleotides: 6. This CDR3 has 16 residues. Germline loops: CDR1 MDHEN, CDR2 SYDVKM.

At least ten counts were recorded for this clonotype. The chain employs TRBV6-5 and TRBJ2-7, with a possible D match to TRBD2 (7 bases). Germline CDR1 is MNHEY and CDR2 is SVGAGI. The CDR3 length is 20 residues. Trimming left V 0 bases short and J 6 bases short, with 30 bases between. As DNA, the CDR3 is TGTGCCAGCAGTTACTCACCCCCGGGGGGCAACCGGTTATACCTACGCGAGCAGTACTTC. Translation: CASSYSPPGGNRLYLREQYF.

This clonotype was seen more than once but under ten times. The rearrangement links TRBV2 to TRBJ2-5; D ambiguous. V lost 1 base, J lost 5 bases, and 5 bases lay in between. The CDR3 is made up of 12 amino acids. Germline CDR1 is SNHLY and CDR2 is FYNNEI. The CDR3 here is CASSEDLETQYF. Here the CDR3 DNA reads TGTGCCAGCAGTGAAGACCTCGAGACCCAGTACTTC. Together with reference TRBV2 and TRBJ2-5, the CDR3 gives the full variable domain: EPEVTQTPSHQVTQMGQEVILRCVPISNHLYFYWYRQILGQKVEFLVSFYNNEISEKSEIFDDQFSVERPDGSNFTLKIRSTKLEDSAMYFCASSEDLETQYFGPGTRLLVL.

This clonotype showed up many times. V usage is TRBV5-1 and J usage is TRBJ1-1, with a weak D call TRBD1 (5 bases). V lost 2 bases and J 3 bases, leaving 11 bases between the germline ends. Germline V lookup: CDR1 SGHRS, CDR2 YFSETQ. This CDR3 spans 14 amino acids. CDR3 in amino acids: CASSFQGTDTEAFF. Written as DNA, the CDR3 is TGCGCCAGCAGCTTTCAGGGAACGGACACTGAAGCTTTCTTT.

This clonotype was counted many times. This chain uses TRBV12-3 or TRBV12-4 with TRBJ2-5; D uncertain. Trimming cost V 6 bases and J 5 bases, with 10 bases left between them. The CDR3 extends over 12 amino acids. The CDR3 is CASSSLAETQYF. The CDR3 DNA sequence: TGTGCCAGCAGCTCCCTTGCGGAGACCCAGTACTTC.

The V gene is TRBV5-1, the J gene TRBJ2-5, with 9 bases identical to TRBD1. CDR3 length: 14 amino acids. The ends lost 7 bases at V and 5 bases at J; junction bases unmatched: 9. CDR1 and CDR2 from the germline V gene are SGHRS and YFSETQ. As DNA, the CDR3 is TGCGCCAGCGCCACAGGGGGCGTGAGGGAGACCCAGTACTTC. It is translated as CASATGGVRETQYF. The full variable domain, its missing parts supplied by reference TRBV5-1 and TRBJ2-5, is KAGVTQTPRYLIKTRGQQVTLSCSPISGHRSVSWYQQTPGQGLQFLFEYFSETQRNKGNFPGRFSGRQFSNSRSEMNVSTLELGDSALYLCASATGGVRETQYFGPGTRLLVL.

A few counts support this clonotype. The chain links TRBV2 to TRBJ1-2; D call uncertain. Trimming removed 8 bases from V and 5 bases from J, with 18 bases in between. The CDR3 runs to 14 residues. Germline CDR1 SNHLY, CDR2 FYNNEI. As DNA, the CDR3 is TGTGCCAGCCCCTCGGACGGGAAGAATTATGGCTACACCTTC. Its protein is CASPSDGKNYGYTF.